This T cell receptor beta chain was recorded in a study of CD8+ T cells in alopecia areata. Study-level background: A regimen of oral tofacitinib, 5 to 10 mg twice daily, was given to treated patients. Study-wide findings and caveats: Having one nonresponder leaves uncertain how baseline CD8+ expansion relates to response. Compared with normal scalp, lesional scalp had higher clonality and more expanded CD8+ clones.

cDNA prepared by RNA extraction and subsequent reverse transcription served as the template for sequencing. TCRdb's table, derived via immunoSEQ multiplex PCR, lists solely in-frame clones and lacks some. The table lists 60,000 to 90,000 clones, approximately 70% of them singletons. A word on this clone: The antigen is undetermined. Lacking the conserved final phenylalanine or tryptophan, this CDR3 likely reflects a read error. The DNA is left out, because the CDR3 cannot be placed on it with certainty; the CDR3 is given as TCRdb lists it.

Germline CDR1 reads SGHRS; CDR2 reads YFSETQ. The CDR3 is 10 residues long, counting both termini. Treatment meaning: oral pan-JAK inhibitor, 5-10 mg twice daily. The sample was CD8+ T cells sorted from blood, taken at week 24, from a patient treated with tofacitinib. V and J are TRBV5-1 and TRBJ1-2. This clonotype was obtained from a human donor with alopecia areata. This CDR3 reads CASSLELRDG.